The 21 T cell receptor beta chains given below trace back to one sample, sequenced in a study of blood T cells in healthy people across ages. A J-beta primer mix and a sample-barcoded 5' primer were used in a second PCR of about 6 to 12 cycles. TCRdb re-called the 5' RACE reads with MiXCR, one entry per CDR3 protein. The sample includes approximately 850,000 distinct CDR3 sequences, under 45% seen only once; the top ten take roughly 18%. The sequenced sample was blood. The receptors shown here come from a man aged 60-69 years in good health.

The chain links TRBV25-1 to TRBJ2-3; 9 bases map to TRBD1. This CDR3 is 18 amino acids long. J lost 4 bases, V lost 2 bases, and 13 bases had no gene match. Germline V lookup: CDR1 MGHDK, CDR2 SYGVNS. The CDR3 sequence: CASSEVKKYRGPADTQYF. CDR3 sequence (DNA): TGTGCCAGCAGTGAAGTGAAAAAGTACAGGGGGCCGGCAGATACGCAGTATTTT.

The CDR3 DNA follows: TGCAGCGTTGTGGATCTAGCGGGGAGAACTTACAATGAGCAGTTCTTC. Encoded protein: CSVVDLAGRTYNEQFF. The rearrangement uses TRBV29-1 and TRBJ2-1, with 9 bases fitting TRBD2. V lost 4 bases, J lost 4 bases, and 11 bases stayed unmatched. The CDR3 runs to 16 residues. The V gene's germline CDR1 is SQVTM and CDR2 ANQGSEA.

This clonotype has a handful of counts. CDR3 DNA: TGTGCCATCAGTGAGTCTCAAGGGATTGTCCCAGATACGCAGTATTTT. Protein: CAISESQGIVPDTQYF. The chain employs TRBV10-3 and TRBJ2-3; D is uncertain. Germline CDR1 and CDR2: ENHRY and SYGVKD. This CDR3 is built from 16 residues. The germline V and J ends were trimmed by 0 bases and 4 bases, with 14 bases remaining between them.

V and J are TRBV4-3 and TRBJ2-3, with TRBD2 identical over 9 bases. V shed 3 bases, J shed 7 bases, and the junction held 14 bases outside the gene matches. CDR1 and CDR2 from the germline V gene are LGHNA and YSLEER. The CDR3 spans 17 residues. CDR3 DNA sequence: TGCGCCAGCAGCCAGGCTACCACTAGCGGGCCTATTTATACGCAGTATTTT. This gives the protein CASSQATTSGPIYTQYF.

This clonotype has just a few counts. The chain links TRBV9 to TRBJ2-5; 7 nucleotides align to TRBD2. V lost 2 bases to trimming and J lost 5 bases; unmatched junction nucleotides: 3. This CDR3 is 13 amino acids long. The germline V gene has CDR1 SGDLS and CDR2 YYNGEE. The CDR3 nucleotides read TGTGCCAGCAGCGTCCAGGGAGGGGAGACCCAGTACTTC. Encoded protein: CASSVQGGETQYF. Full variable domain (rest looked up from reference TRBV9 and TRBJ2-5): DSGVTQTPKHLITATGQRVTLRCSPRSGDLSVYWYQQSLDQGLQFLIQYYNGEERAKGNILERFSAQQFPDLHSELNLSSLELGDSALYFCASSVQGGETQYFGPGTRLLVL.

The CDR3: CAIRQTSGEGNEQFF. The DNA for the CDR3 is TGTGCCATCAGACAGACTAGCGGGGAAGGTAATGAGCAGTTCTTC. V is TRBV10-3 and J is TRBJ2-1; 11 bases match TRBD2. CDR3 size: 15 residues. Trimming took 6 bases from V and 7 from J; bases not matched to a gene: 8. Germline CDR1 reads ENHRY; CDR2 reads SYGVKD.

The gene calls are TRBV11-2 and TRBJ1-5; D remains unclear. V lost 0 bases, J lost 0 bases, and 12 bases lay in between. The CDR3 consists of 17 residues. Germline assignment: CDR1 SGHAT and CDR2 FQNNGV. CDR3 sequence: CASSLDLGSTSNQPQHF. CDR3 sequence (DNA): TGTGCCAGCAGCTTAGATCTCGGGAGTACTAGCAATCAGCCCCAGCATTTT.

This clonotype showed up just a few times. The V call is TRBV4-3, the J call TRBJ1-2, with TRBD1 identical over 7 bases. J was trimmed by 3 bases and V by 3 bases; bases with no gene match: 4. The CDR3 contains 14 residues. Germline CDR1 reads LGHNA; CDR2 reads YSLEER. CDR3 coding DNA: TGCGCCAGCAGCCATAGGACAGGCCACTATGGCTACACCTTC. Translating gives CASSHRTGHYGYTF.

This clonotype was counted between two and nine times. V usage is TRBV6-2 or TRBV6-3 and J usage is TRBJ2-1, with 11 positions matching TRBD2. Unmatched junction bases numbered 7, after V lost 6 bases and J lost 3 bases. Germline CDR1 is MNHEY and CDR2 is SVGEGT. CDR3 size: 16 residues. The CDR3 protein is CASRDSGGAVYNEQFF. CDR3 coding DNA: TGTGCCAGCAGGGATAGCGGGGGGGCCGTCTACAATGAGCAGTTCTTC.

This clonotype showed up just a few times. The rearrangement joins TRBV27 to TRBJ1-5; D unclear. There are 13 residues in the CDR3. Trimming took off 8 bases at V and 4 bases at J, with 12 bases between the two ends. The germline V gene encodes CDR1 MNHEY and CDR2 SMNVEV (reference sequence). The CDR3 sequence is CASSPTINQPQHF. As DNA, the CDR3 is TGTGCCAGCTCGCCTACTATAAATCAGCCCCAGCATTTT.

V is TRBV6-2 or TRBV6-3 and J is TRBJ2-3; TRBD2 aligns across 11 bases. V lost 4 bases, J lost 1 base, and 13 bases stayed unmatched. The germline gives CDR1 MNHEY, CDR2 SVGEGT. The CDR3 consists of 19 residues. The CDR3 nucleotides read TGTGCCAGCAGTTTCGCCCTCACTAGCGGGGGATCCCGCACAGATACGCAGTATTTT. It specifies CASSFALTSGGSRTDTQYF.

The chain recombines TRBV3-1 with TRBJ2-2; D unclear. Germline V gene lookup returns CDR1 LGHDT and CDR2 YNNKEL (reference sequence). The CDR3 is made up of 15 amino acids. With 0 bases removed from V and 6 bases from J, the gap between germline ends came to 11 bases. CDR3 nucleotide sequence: TGTGCCAGCAGCCAAGAAGGGCGTGGTGCCGGGGAGCTGTTTTTT. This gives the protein CASSQEGRGAGELFF.

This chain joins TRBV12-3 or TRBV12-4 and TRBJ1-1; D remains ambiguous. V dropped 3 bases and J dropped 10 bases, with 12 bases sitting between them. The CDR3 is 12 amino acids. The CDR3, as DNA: TGTGCCAGCAGTTTGACGGGGTCTACAGCTTTCTTT. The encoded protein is CASSLTGSTAFF.

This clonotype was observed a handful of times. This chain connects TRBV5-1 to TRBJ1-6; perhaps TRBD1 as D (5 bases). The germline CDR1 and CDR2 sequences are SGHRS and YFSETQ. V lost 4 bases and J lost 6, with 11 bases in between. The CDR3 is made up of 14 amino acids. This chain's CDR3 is CASSPREFNSPLHF. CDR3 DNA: TGCGCCAGCAGCCCCAGGGAATTTAATTCACCCCTCCACTTT.

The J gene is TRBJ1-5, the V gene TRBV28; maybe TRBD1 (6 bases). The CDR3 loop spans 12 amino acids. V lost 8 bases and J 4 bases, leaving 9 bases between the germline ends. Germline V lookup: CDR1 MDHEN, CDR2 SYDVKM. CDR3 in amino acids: CASARGNQPQHF. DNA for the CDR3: TGTGCCAGCGCGAGGGGGAATCAGCCCCAGCATTTT.

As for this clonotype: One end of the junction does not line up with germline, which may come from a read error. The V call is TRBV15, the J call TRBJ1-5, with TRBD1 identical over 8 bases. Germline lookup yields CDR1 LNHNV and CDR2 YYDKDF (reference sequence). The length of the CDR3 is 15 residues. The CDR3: CATSPQGGTNQPQHF. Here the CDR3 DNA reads TGCGCCACCAGCCCACAGGGGGGAACCAATCAGCCCCAGCATTTT.

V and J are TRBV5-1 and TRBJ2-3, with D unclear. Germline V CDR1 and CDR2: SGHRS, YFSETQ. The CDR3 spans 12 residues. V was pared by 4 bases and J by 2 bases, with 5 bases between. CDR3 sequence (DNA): TGCGCCAGCAGCATATTCACAGATACGCAGTATTTT. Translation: CASSIFTDTQYF. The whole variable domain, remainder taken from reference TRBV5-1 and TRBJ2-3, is KAGVTQTPRYLIKTRGQQVTLSCSPISGHRSVSWYQQTPGQGLQFLFEYFSETQRNKGNFPGRFSGRQFSNSRSEMNVSTLELGDSALYLCASSIFTDTQYFGPGTRLTVL.

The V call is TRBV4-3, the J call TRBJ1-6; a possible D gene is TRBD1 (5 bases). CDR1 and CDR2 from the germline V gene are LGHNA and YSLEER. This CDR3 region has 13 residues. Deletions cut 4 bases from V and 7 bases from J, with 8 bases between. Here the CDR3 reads CASSRWTNSPLHF. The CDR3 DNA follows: TGCGCCAGCAGCCGATGGACAAATTCACCCCTCCACTTT.

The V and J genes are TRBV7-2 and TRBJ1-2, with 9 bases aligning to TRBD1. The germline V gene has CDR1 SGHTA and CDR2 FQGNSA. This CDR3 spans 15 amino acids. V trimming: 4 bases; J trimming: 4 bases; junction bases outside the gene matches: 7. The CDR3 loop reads CASSSGGTGTYGYTF. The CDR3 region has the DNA TGTGCCAGCAGCTCTGGAGGGACAGGGACCTATGGCTACACCTTC.

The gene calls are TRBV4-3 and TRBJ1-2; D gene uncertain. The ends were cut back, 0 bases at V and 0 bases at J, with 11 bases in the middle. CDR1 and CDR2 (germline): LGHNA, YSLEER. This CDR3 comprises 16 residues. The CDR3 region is CASSQDWKGPNYGYTF. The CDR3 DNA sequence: TGCGCCAGCAGCCAAGATTGGAAAGGCCCTAACTATGGCTACACCTTC.

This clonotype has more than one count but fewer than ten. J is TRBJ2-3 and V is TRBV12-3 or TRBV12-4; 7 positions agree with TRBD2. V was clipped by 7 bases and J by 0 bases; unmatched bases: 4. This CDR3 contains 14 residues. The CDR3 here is CASIFGGSTDTQYF. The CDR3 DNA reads TGTGCCAGCATCTTCGGGGGGAGCACAGATACGCAGTATTTT.